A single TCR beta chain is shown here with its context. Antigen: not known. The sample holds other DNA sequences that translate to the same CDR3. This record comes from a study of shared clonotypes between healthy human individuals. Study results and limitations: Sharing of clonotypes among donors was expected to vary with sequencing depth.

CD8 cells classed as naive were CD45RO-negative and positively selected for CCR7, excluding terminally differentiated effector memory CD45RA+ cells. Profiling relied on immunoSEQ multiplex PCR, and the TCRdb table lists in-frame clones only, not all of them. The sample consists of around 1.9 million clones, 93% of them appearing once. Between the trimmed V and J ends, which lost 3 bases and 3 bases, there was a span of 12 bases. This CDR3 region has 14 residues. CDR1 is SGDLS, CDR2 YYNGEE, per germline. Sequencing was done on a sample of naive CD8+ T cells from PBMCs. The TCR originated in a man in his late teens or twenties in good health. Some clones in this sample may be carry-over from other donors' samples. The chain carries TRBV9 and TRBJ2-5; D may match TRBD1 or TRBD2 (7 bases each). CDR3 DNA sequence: TGTGCCAGCAGCGCAAGCGGGACAGAAGAGACCCAGTACTTC. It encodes CASSASGTEETQYF.